This T cell receptor (beta chain) was sequenced during a study of vaccination and CD4 T cells after COVID-19 (dated by TCRdb to between 2020 and 2023). Context from the whole study: Every convalescent patient had a positive nasal swab PCR test for SARS-CoV-2, with mild disease in 9 or 10 patients and severe disease in one. Control cultures used a CEFX viral epitope pool as positive control, an HIV-1 Nef peptide pool as negative control, or no peptide. Culture stimuli were overlapping spike peptide pools from SARS-CoV-2 and from the common cold coronaviruses HCoV-NL63, HCoV-OC43 and HCoV-229E. The spike-specific CD4+ TCR repertoire was compared before and after mRNA vaccination in approximately ten COVID-19 convalescent patients and several infection-naive healthy vaccine recipients. Two doses of either the Pfizer-BioNTech BNT162b2 vaccine (n=8) or the Moderna mRNA-1273 vaccine (n=2) were administered to participants. The time from the second vaccine dose to post-vaccine blood sampling had a median of roughly 72 days and ranged from about 12 to 250 days. Post-COVID blood samples were collected from convalescent patients a median of roughly 100 days after diagnosis, with a range of about 30 to 161 days. The convalescent cohort included six males and four females, with two Hispanic individuals, seven Caucasians, two Asians and one multiracial person.

This clonotype was recorded a few times. Its binding antigen is unknown. The input lacks base qualities; no much larger clone sits a single base away. Libraries were constructed by PCR. At the Johns Hopkins FTIC core, DNA from the cultured CD4+ T cells underwent TCR sequencing with the Oncomine TCR Beta short-read assay. The QIAamp micro DNA kit was used to extract genomic DNA from the cultured CD4+ T cells. Oncomine TCR Beta libraries made from cultured CD4+ T cells were pooled using unique dual indexes and sequenced on an Illumina iSeq 100. Concerning the study's data processing: Non-productive sequences were removed, and CDR3s not starting with C, not ending with F or W, or shorter than 7 amino acids were discarded. The MANAFEST web application was used to identify antigen-specific clonotypes by comparing peptide-stimulated wells against reference wells and other culture wells. To be called positive, a clone needed an FDR below 0.05, an odds ratio above 5, and a productive frequency above 0.1% in at least two of three replicate wells. Cross-reactive clonotypes were defined as significantly expanded in both SARS-CoV-2 spike wells and at least one common cold coronavirus spike condition. CDR3 homology was assessed with Levenshtein distances (stringdist) and unrooted phylogenetic trees (ape) in R version 3.6.1. Using fastp trimming at Q25 and MiXCR clonotype assembly, TCRdb reanalyzed the public sequencing data and kept in-frame beta chains. Each entry merges the rows of one CDR3 protein and shows their most common DNA and genes. The V and J calls reflect TCRdb's pipeline rather than the authors' work. Present in this sample are roughly 20,000 distinct CDR3 sequences, under 30% of which were seen just once. The ten largest clones capture roughly 11% of the sample.

Here is what the overall study found, with its caveats: In convalescent patients, a median about 86% of post-vaccine SARS-CoV-2-reactive clones were detected only after vaccination, suggesting vaccine-specific priming. Only a relatively small number of convalescent patients were included in the study, and early timepoints following natural infection were not analyzed. Although the median number of SARS-CoV-2-reactive clonotypes went up from 20 to 25 after infection to 35 to 40 after vaccination, the increase was not significant. In convalescent patients, nearly all vaccine-specific clones (304 of 307) were found to be mono-reactive for SARS-CoV-2 spike rather than cross-reactive with common cold coronaviruses.

The intended sense of this specimen's treatment or condition label: roughly ten-day PBMC culture with coronavirus spike peptide pools or control peptides (ViraFEST assay). The study used the ViraFEST assay, which expanded antigen-specific T cells with peptide pools and then identified expanded clonotypes by TCR sequencing. The positive SARS-CoV-2 PCR tests of the convalescent patients were dated from March to December 2020, before the Alpha, Beta and Delta variants emerged in the United States. PBMCs were cultured at two million per well in IMDM supplemented with around 5.5% human AB serum and around 9.5 IU/ml IL-2, with 9.5 to 10 ug/ml peptide pools added. On days 3 and 7, half of the culture medium was replaced with fresh IL-2-containing medium. Once the cells had been in culture for around nine days, the EasySep CD4+ T cell isolation kit was used to isolate CD4+ T cells by negative selection. PBMCs were separated from whole blood using Ficoll-Paque Plus gradient centrifugation and then either used fresh or cryopreserved at -140C. Culture conditions were generally each tested in triplicate wells.

Counted from cysteine to phenylalanine, this CDR3 has 13 amino acids. Kept here is only the CDR3 DNA, which spans 39 bases and is read in frame from base 1. Sequences MNHNS (CDR1) and SASEGT (CDR2) are obtained from the germline V gene. Trimming at the junction amounts to 4 bases on V and 4 bases on J, and the germline ends lie 8 bases apart. The chain is encoded by TRBV6-1 joined to TRBJ1-3; too little of a D gene remains to name it. The sequence came from a human donor with COVID-19. The sequencing sample was made of cultured CD4+ T cells from blood. The DNA sequence reads TGTGCCAGCAGTGGGAATAGAGGAAACACCATATATTTT. Its translation is CASSGNRGNTIYF.